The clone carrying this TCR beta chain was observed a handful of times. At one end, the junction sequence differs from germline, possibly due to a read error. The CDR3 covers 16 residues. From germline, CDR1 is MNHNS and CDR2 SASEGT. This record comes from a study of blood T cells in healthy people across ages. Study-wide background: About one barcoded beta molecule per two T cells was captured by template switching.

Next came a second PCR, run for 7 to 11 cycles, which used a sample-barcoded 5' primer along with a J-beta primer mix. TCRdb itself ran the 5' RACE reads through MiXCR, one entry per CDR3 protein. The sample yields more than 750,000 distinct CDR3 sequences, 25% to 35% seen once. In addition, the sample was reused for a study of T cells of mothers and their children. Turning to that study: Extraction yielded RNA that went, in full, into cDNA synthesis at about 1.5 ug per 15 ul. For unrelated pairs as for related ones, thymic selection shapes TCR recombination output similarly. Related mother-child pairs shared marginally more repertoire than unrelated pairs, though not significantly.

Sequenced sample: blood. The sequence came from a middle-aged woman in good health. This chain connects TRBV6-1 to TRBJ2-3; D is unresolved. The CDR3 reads CAGSKRDISSTDTQYF. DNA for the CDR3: TGTGCCGGCAGTAAACGCGACATTTCTAGCACAGATACGCAGTATTTT.